These 27 T cell receptor beta chains share one sample of origin, sequenced in a study of cytomegalovirus exposure and HLA in healthy donors listed by TCRdb under 2017. The method was the immunoSEQ multiplex PCR assay. For the multiplex PCR, a mixture combining 60 forward primers for TCR Vbeta segments and 13 reverse primers for TCR Jbeta segments was used. TCRdb mirrors the immuneACCESS table, restricted to in-frame sequences. Some clones are absent from its copies; in checked studies, under half trace to an unresolved V gene, and the reason for the others is unknown. The sample table lists approximately 220,000 clones, around 80% of them with a count of one. Clones ranked in the top ten supply about 3% of the sample. The source material was PBMCs. These receptors were collected from a man younger than 45 in good health and CMV-seronegative.

J is TRBJ2-1 and V is TRBV1; the table gives TRBD1 as D, unverified against the DNA. TRBV1 is tagged as a pseudogene. This CDR3 is 15 amino acids long. The CDR3 nucleotides are TGCACCAGCAGCCAAGGGGACAGGGTATGCGATGAGCAGTTCTTC. Protein product: CTSSQGDRVCDEQFF.

V usage is TRBV9 and J usage is TRBJ1-1; D is ambiguous. The ends were cut back, 7 bases at V and 5 bases at J, with 9 bases in the middle. Germline V gene sequence: CDR1 SGDLS, CDR2 YYNGEE. This CDR3 has 11 amino acids. The CDR3 DNA is TGTGCCAGCGGTTCGGGTACTGAAGCTTTCTTT. Translated, it gives CASGSGTEAFF.

The chain employs TRBV6-5 and TRBJ1-4, with D possibly matching TRBD1 (6 bases). Trimming removed 6 bases from V and 8 bases from J, with 16 bases in between. The V gene's germline CDR1 is MNHEY and CDR2 SVGAGI. The CDR3 totals 14 residues. CDR3: CASRTGGAGEKLFF. For the CDR3, the DNA is TGTGCCAGCAGAACGGGGGGGGCTGGGGAAAAACTGTTTTTT.

This clone came up a few times. Other DNA sequences of this sample code for an identical CDR3. The CDR3 loop is CASSLGQTYEQYF. CDR3 DNA sequence: TGTGCCAGCAGTTTAGGGCAGACCTACGAGCAGTACTTC. The chain uses TRBV27 and TRBJ2-7; unclear D gene. CDR3 length: 13 amino acids. Trimming removed 2 bases from V and 2 bases from J, with 7 bases in between. The germline V gene has CDR1 MNHEY and CDR2 SMNVEV (reference sequence).

The rearrangement uses TRBV9 and TRBJ1-3, with no clear D. The CDR3 sequence is 17 residues long. CDR1 and CDR2 (germline): SGDLS, YYNGEE. V was cut by 1 base and J by 0 bases, with 14 bases left in between. The CDR3 nucleotides are TGTGCCAGCAGCGTATTCGAGGATGCCTTCTCTGGAAACACCATATATTTT. The encoded protein is CASSVFEDAFSGNTIYF.

The CDR3 region is CASSFLGGRGGFNEQFF. The DNA of the CDR3 is TGTGCCAGCAGTTTTTTGGGGGGACGGGGGGGTTTCAATGAGCAGTTCTTC. This rearrangement joins TRBV27 to TRBJ2-1, with 8 positions matching TRBD2. This CDR3 is 17 amino acids long. Germline CDR1 reads MNHEY; CDR2 reads SMNVEV (reference sequence). The trim removed 3 bases at V and 6 bases at J, leaving 13 bases unmatched.

This clone was picked up a small number of times. The chain combines TRBV7-2 with TRBJ2-7, with a tentative D call TRBD2 (5 bases). The length of the CDR3 is 12 residues. Germline CDR1 is SGHTA and CDR2 is FQGNSA. Trimming pared 6 bases from V and 7 bases from J, leaving 13 bases between. The CDR3 DNA reads TGTGCCAGCAGGCCCCCGGGCGGGGAGCAGTACTTC. It yields the protein CASRPPGGEQYF.

This clone was detected a few times. This chain joins TRBV6-6 and TRBJ2-3; 8 positions match TRBD1. CDR3 size: 16 residues. Germline V lookup: CDR1 MNHNY, CDR2 SVGAGI (reference sequence). Trimming removed 2 bases from V and 4 bases from J; junction bases left unmatched: 8. In DNA form, the CDR3 reads TGTGCCAGCAGTTACGGCGACAGGGGTCCGGCAGATACGCAGTATTTT. Translated, it gives CASSYGDRGPADTQYF.

There are a few counts of this clone. The rearrangement joins TRBV9 to TRBJ2-3; TRBD1 might be the D (6 bases). The V gene's germline CDR1 is SGDLS and CDR2 YYNGEE. The V end lost 7 bases, the J end lost 3 bases, and 18 bases lay between the germline ends. The CDR3 runs to 15 residues. CDR3 protein: CASSQRAGVTDTQYF. For the CDR3, the DNA is TGTGCCAGCTCCCAACGGGCAGGGGTAACAGATACGCAGTATTTT.

The CDR3 coding sequence is TGTGCCAGCAGACGAACAGGTGGTAACACAGATACGCAGTATTTT. Its translation is CASRRTGGNTDTQYF. The chain joins TRBV6-5 to TRBJ2-3; D is possibly TRBD1 (5 bases). Between the trimmed V and J ends, which lost 6 bases and 2 bases, there was a span of 15 bases. The CDR3 is 15 residues long. Germline V gives CDR1 MNHEY, CDR2 SVGAGI.

CDR3: CASSYSNRGRGAFF. The CDR3, as DNA: TGTGCCAGCAGTTACTCGAATCGCGGCCGAGGAGCTTTCTTT. This chain links TRBV6-5 with TRBJ1-1; D ambiguous. The V end was cut by 0 bases, the J end by 10 bases, with 15 bases between. The CDR3 is 14 residues long. Germline assignment: CDR1 MNHEY and CDR2 SVGAGI.

This chain links TRBV21-1 with TRBJ2-3; the table gives TRBD2 as D, unverified against the DNA. TRBV21-1 is reported as a pseudogene. This CDR3 comprises 17 residues. The CDR3, as DNA: TGTGCCAGCAGCATACTAAGCGGGTTGGAGCGCACAGATACGCAGTATTTT. Its translation is CASSILSGLERTDTQYF.

The chain has TRBV7-2 and TRBJ2-7, with TRBD2 matching over 7 bases. V lost 5 bases to trimming and J lost 3 bases; unmatched junction nucleotides: 4. CDR3 size: 13 residues. CDR1 is SGHTA, CDR2 FQGNSA, per germline. The CDR3: CASSRTRDYEQYF. The CDR3 bases are TGTGCCAGCAGCCGGACTAGAGACTACGAGCAGTACTTC.

J is TRBJ2-5 and V is TRBV18; D is undetermined. Germline assignment: CDR1 KGHSH and CDR2 LQKENI. CDR3 size: 13 residues. Trimming removed 3 bases from V and 5 bases from J, with 10 bases in between. This CDR3 reads CASSPSPVETQYF. CDR3 nucleotide sequence: TGTGCCAGCTCACCCTCCCCGGTTGAGACCCAGTACTTC.

This chain's CDR3 is CASSMVRPPSTEAFF. DNA for the CDR3: TGTGCCAGTAGTATGGTCAGGCCGCCGAGCACTGAAGCTTTCTTT. The chain couples TRBV19 to TRBJ1-1, with D hard to call. The CDR3 has 15 residues. The germline V and J ends were trimmed by 3 bases and 4 bases, with 15 bases remaining between them. Germline lookup yields CDR1 LNHDA and CDR2 SQIVND (reference sequence).

The V call is TRBV4-1, the J call TRBJ2-7; 9 nucleotides line up with TRBD1. With 4 bases clipped from V and 0 bases from J, the junction kept 7 bases outside the gene matches. The CDR3 is made up of 16 amino acids. Looked up from germline, CDR1 is MGHRA and CDR2 is YSYEKL. The CDR3 DNA sequence: TGCGCCAGCAGCCGAGTACGGACAGGGGTCTCCTACGAGCAGTACTTC. As protein: CASSRVRTGVSYEQYF.

The chain has TRBV4-2 and TRBJ2-1; 14 bases are a match to TRBD2. V shed 3 bases, J shed 4 bases, and the junction held 2 bases outside the gene matches. CDR3 length: 16 residues. The germline V gene encodes CDR1 LGHNA and CDR2 YNFKEQ. CDR3 residues: CASSQGLAGAYNEQFF. The DNA for the CDR3 is TGTGCCAGCAGCCAGGGACTAGCGGGGGCGTACAATGAGCAGTTCTTC.

The J gene is TRBJ2-7, the V gene TRBV4-3, with 7 bases that match TRBD1. J gave up 0 bases and V 2 bases, and 4 bases lay outside the gene matches. The CDR3 consists of 15 residues. CDR1 and CDR2 (germline): LGHNA, YSLEER. DNA of the CDR3: TGCGCCAGCAGCCAATACCGGGACAGCTCCTACGAGCAGTACTTC. This codes for CASSQYRDSSYEQYF.

This clone showed up just a few times. The chain carries TRBV6-4 and TRBJ2-2, with TRBD2 matching 8 bases. Germline values: CDR1 MRHNA, CDR2 SNTAGT. With 6 bases clipped from V and 0 bases from J, the junction kept 6 bases outside the gene matches. CDR3 length: 16 residues. The DNA for the CDR3 is TGTGCCAGCAGCGCGAGAGCGGGGGCGAACACCGGGGAGCTGTTTTTT. As protein: CASSARAGANTGELFF.

This clone appeared once. CDR3 nucleotide sequence: TGTGCCAGCAGTAAACGACTAGCGGGGAGTTCCACAGATACGCAGTATTTT. Its protein product is CASSKRLAGSSTDTQYF. The chain combines TRBV2 with TRBJ2-3, with 11 bases fitting TRBD2. The CDR3 has 17 amino acids. The J segment lost 2 bases and the V segment lost 5 bases, leaving 9 bases of the junction unmatched. Germline values: CDR1 SNHLY, CDR2 FYNNEI. The full variable domain, in which reference TRBV2 and TRBJ2-3 provide the parts outside the CDR3, is EPEVTQTPSHQVTQMGQEVILRCVPISNHLYFYWYRQILGQKVEFLVSFYNNEISEKSEIFDDQFSVERPDGSNFTLKIRSTKLEDSAMYFCASSKRLAGSSTDTQYFGPGTRLTVL.

This clone was seen once. The chain combines TRBV7-6 with TRBJ1-1; 9 nucleotides align to TRBD1. The CDR3 length is 15 residues. CDR1 is SGHVS, CDR2 FNYEAQ, per germline. J was trimmed by 5 bases and V by 5 bases; bases with no gene match: 9. The CDR3 protein is CASSNGQGPGTEAFF. The DNA for the CDR3 is TGTGCCAGCAGCAACGGACAGGGGCCGGGAACTGAAGCTTTCTTT.

This chain uses TRBV27 with TRBJ2-7; TRBD1 matches at 7 bases. The V and J ends lost 5 bases and 4 bases, in that order; junction bases with no gene match: 11. The CDR3 contains 15 residues. The germline V gene encodes CDR1 MNHEY and CDR2 SMNVEV (reference sequence). The CDR3 loop reads CASSPRQGVAYEQYF. The CDR3 DNA is TGTGCCAGCAGTCCGAGACAGGGTGTGGCGTACGAGCAGTACTTC.

The chain uses TRBV4-1 and TRBJ2-2, with a weak D call TRBD2 (7 bases). Deletions cut 5 bases from V and 0 bases from J, with 28 bases between. CDR1 and CDR2 from the germline V gene are MGHRA and YSYEKL. This CDR3 has 21 amino acids. The chain's CDR3 is CASSGGPGHPGGGPNTGELFF. The CDR3, as DNA: TGCGCCAGCAGCGGGGGACCGGGACACCCTGGGGGGGGTCCGAACACCGGGGAGCTGTTTTTT.

This chain joins TRBV2 and TRBJ2-7; D is perhaps TRBD2 (5 bases). Germline loops: CDR1 SNHLY, CDR2 FYNNEI. Between the trimmed V and J ends, which lost 2 bases and 6 bases, there was a span of 11 bases. This CDR3 comprises 13 residues. The CDR3 here is CASSEKAVSEQYF. The CDR3 DNA reads as TGTGCCAGCAGTGAAAAAGCGGTGTCCGAGCAGTACTTC.

The gene calls are TRBV28 and TRBJ2-3, with 11 bases aligning to TRBD2. Germline V gene sequence: CDR1 MDHEN, CDR2 SYDVKM. This CDR3 contains 19 residues. After removal of 3 bases from V and 2 bases from J, the junction contained 13 bases not matched to a gene. The DNA of the CDR3 is TGTGCCAGCAGTTTCGAGGGACTAGCGGAAACCCCGTTCACAGATACGCAGTATTTT. Protein product: CASSFEGLAETPFTDTQYF.

This clone was detected only a few times. DNA of the CDR3: TGTGCCAGCAGCTTCCCAGGATTCACCGGGGAGCTGTTTTTT. The encoded protein is CASSFPGFTGELFF. This chain connects TRBV5-4 to TRBJ2-2; D is ambiguous. V shed 2 bases and J shed 4 bases, with 9 bases lying between them. CDR3 length: 14 amino acids. The germline gives CDR1 SGHNT, CDR2 YYREEE (reference sequence).

This clone was picked up one time. The CDR3: CASSPGQGEAFF. The CDR3 coding sequence is TGTGCCAGCAGCCCTGGACAGGGCGAAGCTTTCTTT. The chain uses TRBV11-2 and TRBJ1-1, with TRBD1 matching over 8 bases. The CDR3 has 12 residues. Germline CDR1 reads SGHAT; CDR2 reads FQNNGV. V gave up 5 bases and J gave up 8 bases; unmatched junction bases: 4. The full variable domain, rest sourced from reference TRBV11-2 and TRBJ1-1, is EAGVAQSPRYKIIEKRQSVAFWCNPISGHATLYWYQQILGQGPKLLIQFQNNGVVDDSQLPKDRFSAERLKGVDSTLKIQPAKLEDSAVYLCASSPGQGEAFFGQGTRLTVV.